What follows are 15 T cell receptor beta chains derived from one specimen sequenced in a study of blood T cells in healthy people across ages. The authors ran a second PCR of about 7 to 12 cycles using a sample-barcoded 5' primer and a J-beta primer mix. TCRdb itself ran the 5' RACE reads through MiXCR, one entry per CDR3 protein. The table shows hundreds of thousands of distinct CDR3 sequences, with 52% occurring only once. Sequencing used blood. These receptor sequences come from a woman over 75 in good health.

This clonotype was seen just once. V and J are TRBV6-6 and TRBJ2-7; D remains unclear. The CDR3 contains 15 residues. The germline gives CDR1 MNHNY, CDR2 SVGAGI (reference sequence). V gave up 2 bases and J gave up 3 bases, with 14 bases separating them. The CDR3: CASSYRLDGFYEQYF. CDR3 nucleotide sequence: TGTGCCAGCAGTTACAGGTTAGATGGCTTCTACGAGCAGTACTTC.

This clonotype was counted a few times. This chain uses TRBV7-2 with TRBJ2-1; 10 bases align to TRBD1. CDR1 and CDR2 (germline): SGHTA, FQGNSA. The CDR3 loop spans 17 amino acids. J was trimmed by 0 bases and V by 5 bases; bases with no gene match: 7. The CDR3 sequence is CASSRTGGANSYNEQFF. The CDR3 DNA reads TGTGCCAGCAGCCGGACAGGGGGGGCTAACTCCTACAATGAGCAGTTCTTC.

J is TRBJ2-5 and V is TRBV20-1; perhaps TRBD2 as D (5 bases). The CDR3 contains 14 residues. V lost 6 bases and J 0 bases, leaving 14 bases between the germline ends. The germline CDR1 and CDR2 sequences are DFQATT and SNEGSKA (reference sequence). The CDR3 is CSAQSGSYQETQYF. The CDR3 DNA reads TGCAGTGCCCAAAGCGGATCGTACCAAGAGACCCAGTACTTC.

This clonotype has just a few counts. The chain is built from TRBV20-1 and TRBJ1-5; no definite D call. V was cut by 6 bases and J by 3 bases, with 21 bases left in between. There are 16 residues in the CDR3. CDR1 is DFQATT, CDR2 SNEGSKA, per germline (reference sequence). The CDR3 DNA reads as TGCAGTGCGCGACCCGTAAACGGATATGCCAATCAGCCCCAGCATTTT. It encodes CSARPVNGYANQPQHF.

The chain joins TRBV18 to TRBJ2-1; 11 positions agree with TRBD2. CDR1 and CDR2 from the germline V gene are KGHSH and LQKENI. The CDR3 covers 15 residues. With V trimmed by 3 bases and J by 6 bases, 4 bases remained unmatched. The CDR3 loop is CASSPGLAECNEQFF. CDR3 DNA sequence: TGTGCCAGCTCACCGGGACTAGCGGAATGCAATGAGCAGTTCTTC. The full variable domain, in which reference TRBV18 and TRBJ2-1 provide the parts outside the CDR3, is NAGVMQNPRHLVRRRGQEARLRCSPMKGHSHVYWYRQLPEEGLKFMVYLQKENIIDESGMPKERFSAEFPKEGPSILRIQQVVRGDSAAYFCASSPGLAECNEQFFGPGTRLTVL.

The chain joins TRBV12-3 or TRBV12-4 to TRBJ1-2, with TRBD1 identical over 8 bases. This CDR3 is 16 amino acids long. Trimming took 6 bases from V and 5 from J; bases not matched to a gene: 14. The DNA for the CDR3 is TGTGCCAGCAGCTACAACGCGCAGGGGGCTGTTTATGGCTACACCTTC. It codes for CASSYNAQGAVYGYTF.

Only one count was recorded for this clonotype. This sequence joins TRBV20-1 and TRBJ2-7; 7 bases match TRBD1. The J call may be incorrect, as the DNA end agrees better with TRBJ2-5. This CDR3 spans 13 amino acids. Germline CDR1 reads DFQATT; CDR2 reads SNEGSKA (reference sequence). The CDR3 region has the DNA TGCAGTGCTGAGGGGGCGGCCTTGGGGACCCAGTACTTC. This sequence encodes CSAEGAALGTQYF.

This chain joins TRBV5-5 and TRBJ1-1, with D possibly matching TRBD1 (5 bases). The germline CDR1 and CDR2 sequences are SGHKS and YYEKEE (reference sequence). Trimming left V 5 bases short and J 0 bases short, with 8 bases between. This CDR3 comprises 13 residues. The chain's CDR3 is CASRLTVNTEAFF. The CDR3 coding sequence is TGTGCCAGCAGATTGACAGTGAACACTGAAGCTTTCTTT.

About this clonotype: A read error may be the cause here, since a much bigger clone is one base away. This chain links TRBV7-3 with TRBJ2-4, with a weak D call TRBD2 (6 bases). CDR1 is SGHTA and CDR2 is FQGTGA in the germline V gene. The CDR3 totals 15 residues. CDR3 residues: CASGLNGRERNIQYF. Here the CDR3 DNA reads TGTGCCAGCGGCTTAAACGGACGGGAGAGGAACATTCAGTACTTC. The variable domain in full, completed from reference TRBV7-3 and TRBJ2-4, reads GAGVSQTPSNKVTEKGKYVELRCDPISGHTALYWYRQSLGQGPEFLIYFQGTGAADDSGLPNDRFFAVRPEGSVSTLKIQRTERGDSAVYLCASGLNGRERNIQYFGAGTRLSVL.

Concerning this clonotype: With a much larger clone just one base away, this may be a read error. The CDR3 DNA reads as TGCAGTGCTCCCCGGGACAGCTTTTACCAAGAGACCCAGTTCTTC. Protein sequence: CSAPRDSFYQETQFF. This chain uses TRBV20-1 with TRBJ2-5, with 7 bases matching TRBD1. The DNA end is a closer match to TRBJ2-1, so the J assignment may be wrong. CDR3 length: 15 residues. CDR1 DFQATT and CDR2 SNEGSKA come from the germline V gene (reference sequence).

A word on this clonotype: Its ends do not fully match the called genes, so a read error is possible. The chain uses TRBV6-5 and TRBJ2-3; 12 nucleotides align to TRBD1. From germline, CDR1 is MNHEY and CDR2 SVGAGI. The CDR3 totals 18 residues. The CDR3 region is CASSYWDRGPASTDMQYF. Written as DNA, the CDR3 is TGTGCCAGCAGTTACTGGGACAGGGGGCCGGCAAGCACAGATATGCAGTATTTT.

DNA of the CDR3: TGCGCCAGCAGCGACTCCGTACGTACGCAGTATTTT. It translates to CASSDSVRTQYF. This chain links TRBV5-1 with TRBJ2-3; D not resolved. The CDR3 covers 12 residues. The germline V and J ends were trimmed by 4 bases and 8 bases, with 11 bases remaining between them. Germline V lookup: CDR1 SGHRS, CDR2 YFSETQ.

There are many counts of this clonotype. This chain links TRBV7-2 with TRBJ2-1; D is uncertain. The length of the CDR3 is 13 residues. Germline V gene lookup returns CDR1 SGHTA and CDR2 FQGNSA. Trimming pared 8 bases from V and 4 bases from J, leaving 12 bases between. The CDR3 DNA follows: TGTGCCAGCGGAAGTTCGGGTTACAATGAGCAGTTCTTC. As protein: CASGSSGYNEQFF.

Many counts were recorded for this clonotype. The J gene is TRBJ2-1, the V gene TRBV18; 8 bases are a match to TRBD1. Trimming removed 4 bases from V and 1 base from J; junction bases left unmatched: 9. This CDR3 spans 17 amino acids. Germline values: CDR1 KGHSH, CDR2 LQKENI. The CDR3 loop is CASSLQGQGLSYNEQFF. The CDR3 DNA sequence: TGTGCCAGCTCACTCCAAGGACAGGGCTTATCCTACAATGAGCAGTTCTTC.

This chain uses TRBV10-3 with TRBJ2-3, with 11 bases lining up with TRBD1. V trimming: 5 bases; J trimming: 4 bases; junction bases outside the gene matches: 5. CDR3 length: 15 residues. Germline V gives CDR1 ENHRY, CDR2 SYGVKD. The CDR3 nucleotides read TGTGCCATCAGTCTGGGACAGGGGGTCTCAGATACGCAGTATTTT. This translates into CAISLGQGVSDTQYF.